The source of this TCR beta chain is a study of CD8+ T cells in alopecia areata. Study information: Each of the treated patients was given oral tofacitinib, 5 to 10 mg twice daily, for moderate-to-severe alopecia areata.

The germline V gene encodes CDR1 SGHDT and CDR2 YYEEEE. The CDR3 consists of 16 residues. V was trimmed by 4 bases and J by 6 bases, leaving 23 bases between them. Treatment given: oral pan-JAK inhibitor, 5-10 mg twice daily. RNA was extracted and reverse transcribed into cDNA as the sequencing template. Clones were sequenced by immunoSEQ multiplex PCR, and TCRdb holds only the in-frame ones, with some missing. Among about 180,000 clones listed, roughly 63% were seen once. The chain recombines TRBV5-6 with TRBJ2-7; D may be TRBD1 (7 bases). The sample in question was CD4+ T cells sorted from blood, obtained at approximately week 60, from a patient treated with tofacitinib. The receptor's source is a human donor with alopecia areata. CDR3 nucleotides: TGTGCCAGCAGCCGCGGGACAGTCCTTCTCGGCTCCGAGCAGTACTTC. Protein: CASSRGTVLLGSEQYF.